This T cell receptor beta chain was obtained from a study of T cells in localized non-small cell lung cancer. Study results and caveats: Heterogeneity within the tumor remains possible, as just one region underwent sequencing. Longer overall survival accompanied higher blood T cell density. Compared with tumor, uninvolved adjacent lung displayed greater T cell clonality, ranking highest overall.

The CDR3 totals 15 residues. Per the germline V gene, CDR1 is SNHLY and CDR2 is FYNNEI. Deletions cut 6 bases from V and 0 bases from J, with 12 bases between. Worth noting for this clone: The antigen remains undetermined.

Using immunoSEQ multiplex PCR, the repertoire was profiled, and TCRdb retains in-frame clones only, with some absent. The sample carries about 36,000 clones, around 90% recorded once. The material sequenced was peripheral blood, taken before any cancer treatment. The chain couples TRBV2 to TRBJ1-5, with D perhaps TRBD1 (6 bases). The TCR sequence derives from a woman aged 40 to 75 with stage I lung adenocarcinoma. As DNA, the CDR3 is TGTGCCAGCAGGCCCGGGACAAGTAGCAATCAGCCCCAGCATTTT. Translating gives CASRPGTSSNQPQHF.